Below are 15 T cell receptor beta chains sequenced from a single sample in a study of shared clonotypes between healthy human individuals. The assay was immunoSEQ multiplex PCR, and TCRdb's table has in-frame clones only and misses some. The sample consists of about 1.1 million clones, around 78% of them appearing once. The sequenced sample consisted of memory CD4+ T cells from PBMCs. Subset noted: CD45RA-negative fraction. All receptors derive from a man between 18 and 29 years old in good health. Some clones in this sample may be carry-over from other donors' samples.

This clone showed up just a few times. V usage is TRBV5-1 and J usage is TRBJ2-1; TRBD1 is a possible D gene (6 bases). The CDR3 consists of 14 residues. Trimming left V 4 bases short and J 6 bases short, with 14 bases between. The germline V gene has CDR1 SGHRS and CDR2 YFSETQ. The CDR3 bases are TGCGCCAGCAGCCGAAACGCACAGGGCAATGAGCAGTTCTTC. Translated: CASSRNAQGNEQFF. The whole variable domain, filled in from reference TRBV5-1 and TRBJ2-1, reads KAGVTQTPRYLIKTRGQQVTLSCSPISGHRSVSWYQQTPGQGLQFLFEYFSETQRNKGNFPGRFSGRQFSNSRSEMNVSTLELGDSALYLCASSRNAQGNEQFFGPGTRLTVL.

Concerning this clone: One base away lies a much larger clone, so this may be a sequencing read error. Other DNA sequences from this sample encode an identical CDR3 as well. The chain uses TRBV18 and TRBJ1-5; the D is unclear. Deletions cut 2 bases from V and 2 bases from J, with 4 bases between. Germline lookup yields CDR1 KGHSH and CDR2 LQKENI. The CDR3 extends over 13 amino acids. CDR3 DNA sequence: TGTGCCAGCTCACCATCGGGCAATCAGCCCCAGCATTTT. Residues: CASSPSGNQPQHF. Drawing the rest from reference TRBV18 and TRBJ1-5, the complete variable domain is NAGVMQNPRHLVRRRGQEARLRCSPMKGHSHVYWYRQLPEEGLKFMVYLQKENIIDESGMPKERFSAEFPKEGPSILRIQQVVRGDSAAYFCASSPSGNQPQHFGDGTRLSIL.

The V call is TRBV13, the J call TRBJ2-1, with TRBD1 matching 7 bases. With 5 bases clipped from V and 8 bases from J, the junction kept 12 bases outside the gene matches. This CDR3 is 15 amino acids long. Germline-derived CDR1 and CDR2 are PRHDT and FYEKMQ (reference sequence). CDR3 in DNA: TGTGCCAGCAGCATGATGGGGACAGCCGACGATGAGCAGTTCTTC. Its translation is CASSMMGTADDEQFF.

This clone has a count of ten or more. The chain uses TRBV6-6 and TRBJ1-1; the D is unclear. Trimming cost V 2 bases and J 4 bases, with 11 bases left between them. Per germline, CDR1 MNHNY and CDR2 SVGAGI (reference sequence). The CDR3 is 14 amino acids. This CDR3 reads CASSYTTDGTEAFF. CDR3 nucleotides: TGTGCCAGCAGTTACACGACGGACGGCACTGAAGCTTTCTTT.

The chain carries TRBV4-1 and TRBJ2-6; the match to TRBD2 covers 9 bases. The CDR3 loop spans 17 amino acids. J gave up 3 bases and V 1 base, and 4 bases lay outside the gene matches. Germline CDR1 MGHRA, CDR2 YSYEKL. CDR3 amino acids: CASSQVAGVGGANVLTF. Written as DNA, the CDR3 is TGCGCCAGCAGCCAAGTAGCGGGAGTGGGTGGGGCCAACGTCCTGACTTTC.

Worth noting for this clone: It is likely a read error: a sequence one base away is far more abundant. The chain recombines TRBV29-1 with TRBJ1-5; D not resolved. Trimming removed 6 bases at V and 2 bases at J, with 14 bases between. The CDR3 loop spans 14 amino acids. Germline values: CDR1 SQVTM, CDR2 ANQGSEA. The CDR3 region has the DNA TGCAGCGTGTCGGACGTGTCTGGCAATCAGCCCCAGCATTTT. Protein product: CSVSDVSGNQPQHF. The complete variable domain, with remaining parts taken from reference TRBV29-1 and TRBJ1-5, reads SAVISQKPSRDICQRGTSLTIQCQVDSQVTMMFWYRQQPGQSLTLIATANQGSEATYESGFVIDKFPISRPNLTFSTLTVSNMSPEDSSIYLCSVSDVSGNQPQHFGDGTRLSIL.

The chain combines TRBV10-3 with TRBJ2-1, with 7 bases aligning to TRBD1. Germline CDR1 and CDR2: ENHRY and SYGVKD. There are 15 residues in the CDR3. The junction had 8 bases not matched to a gene; V was cut back by 2 bases and J by 7 bases. The CDR3 protein is CAISEGMTGNNEQFF. CDR3 DNA: TGTGCCATCAGTGAGGGCATGACAGGGAATAATGAGCAGTTCTTC.

The chain employs TRBV28 and TRBJ1-2; D is uncertain. V was pared by 7 bases and J by 7 bases, with 13 bases between. This CDR3 has 12 amino acids. CDR1 is MDHEN and CDR2 is SYDVKM in the germline V gene. The CDR3 loop reads CASNMGGGGYTF. Here the CDR3 DNA reads TGTGCCAGCAATATGGGAGGTGGTGGCTACACCTTC.

The V and J genes are TRBV5-4 and TRBJ2-5; D uncertain. The last part of the DNA fits TRBJ2-7 better; the J call may be wrong. The germline V gene has CDR1 SGHNT and CDR2 YYREEE (reference sequence). The length of the CDR3 is 12 residues. CDR3 bases: TGTGCCAGCAGCTCCCTACGCTACGAGCAGTACTTC. As protein: CASSSLRYEQYF.

The CDR3, as DNA: TGTGCCAGCTCTCAAAGGCAGTATTCCTACGAGCAGTACTTC. Encoded protein: CASSQRQYSYEQYF. This rearrangement joins TRBV27 to TRBJ2-7; D ambiguous. There are 14 residues in the CDR3. V lost 8 bases and J 1 base, leaving 15 bases between the germline ends. CDR1 is MNHEY and CDR2 is SMNVEV in the germline V gene (reference sequence).

The chain joins TRBV10-2 to TRBJ2-3, with D perhaps assigned TRBD1 or TRBD2 (5 bases each). Trimming stripped 4 bases from V and 2 bases from J, with 28 bases between. Germline values: CDR1 WSHSY, CDR2 SAAADI. The CDR3 runs 20 residues. The CDR3 here is CASSVSGQRQTKKSTDTQYF. The CDR3 region has the DNA TGCGCCAGCAGTGTCTCAGGGCAGCGGCAGACTAAAAAGTCCACAGATACGCAGTATTTT.

This rearrangement joins TRBV7-2 to TRBJ1-2; TRBD1 matches 9 bases. CDR1 is SGHTA, CDR2 FQGNSA, per germline. The length of the CDR3 is 13 residues. V dropped 5 bases and J dropped 9; count of bases not matched to a gene: 7. Here the CDR3 reads CASSRTGGRSYTF. The CDR3 coding sequence is TGTGCCAGCAGCCGTACAGGGGGCAGAAGCTACACCTTC.

The chain joins TRBV14 to TRBJ2-1; D not resolved. Trimming removed 1 base at V and 8 bases at J, with 12 bases between. Per germline, CDR1 SGHDN and CDR2 FVKESK. CDR3 length: 14 amino acids. CDR3 sequence reads: CASSQVQTVDEQFF. CDR3 bases: TGTGCCAGCAGCCAAGTTCAAACGGTGGATGAGCAGTTCTTC.

CDR3 protein: CASSLTGVAYGYTF. The DNA of the CDR3 is TGCGCCAGCAGCTTAACAGGCGTCGCCTATGGCTACACCTTC. This chain links TRBV5-1 with TRBJ1-2, with D maybe TRBD1 (5 bases). Per germline, CDR1 SGHRS and CDR2 YFSETQ. V was cut by 2 bases and J by 4 bases, with 12 bases left in between. The CDR3 extends over 14 amino acids.

V is TRBV11-3 and J is TRBJ2-1; no clear D. Germline CDR1 is SGHNT and CDR2 is YENEEA. V was trimmed by 5 bases and J by 0 bases, leaving 5 bases between them. There are 13 residues in the CDR3. The CDR3 DNA reads as TGTGCCAGCAGCCTGACCTCCTACAATGAGCAGTTCTTC. Its protein is CASSLTSYNEQFF.